This T cell receptor (beta chain) was documented in a study of shared clonotypes between healthy human individuals. Study outcomes and limitations: In contrast to clonotypes shared by all four donors, non-shared clonotypes had lower generation probabilities. Larger estimated richness was generally seen in naive subsets than in memory subsets.

The germline V gene encodes CDR1 SGHRS and CDR2 YFSETQ. Trimming stripped 4 bases from V and 6 bases from J, with 14 bases between. The CDR3 has 14 residues. Note on this clone: Its antigen is not identified.

Positive CCR7 selection of CD45RO-negative cells yielded the naive CD8 cells, and terminally differentiated effector memory CD45RA+ cells were excluded. The table came from immunoSEQ multiplex PCR; TCRdb's copy has only in-frame clones and leaves some out. In the table there are about 2.2 million clones, approximately 92% of which are singletons. Sequencing input: naive CD8+ T cells from PBMCs. The rearrangement joins TRBV5-1 to TRBJ1-5; D not certain. The sequence came from a man aged 18 to 30 in good health. Some clones in this sample may be carry-over from other donors' samples. CDR3 nucleotide sequence: TGCGCCAGCAGCCCGTCCGGGTCGGGTCAGCCCCAGCATTTT. Protein: CASSPSGSGQPQHF.